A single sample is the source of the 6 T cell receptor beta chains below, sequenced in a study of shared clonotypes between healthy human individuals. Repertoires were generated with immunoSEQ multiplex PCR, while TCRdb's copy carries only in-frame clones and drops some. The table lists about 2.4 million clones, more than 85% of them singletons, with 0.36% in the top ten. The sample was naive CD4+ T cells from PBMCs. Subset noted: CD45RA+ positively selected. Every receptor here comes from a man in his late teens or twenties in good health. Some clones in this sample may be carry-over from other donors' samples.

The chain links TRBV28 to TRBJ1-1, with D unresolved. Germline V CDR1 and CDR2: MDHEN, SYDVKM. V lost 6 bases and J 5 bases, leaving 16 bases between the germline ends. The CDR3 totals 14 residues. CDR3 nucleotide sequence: TGTGCCAGCAGCCGCGTCGGCCGAGGGACTGAAGCTTTCTTT. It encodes CASSRVGRGTEAFF.

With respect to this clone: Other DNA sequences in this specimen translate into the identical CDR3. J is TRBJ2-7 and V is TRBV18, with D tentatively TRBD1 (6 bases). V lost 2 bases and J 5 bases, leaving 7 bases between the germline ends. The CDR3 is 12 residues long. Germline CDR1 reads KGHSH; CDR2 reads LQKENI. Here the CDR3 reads CASSPNRDEQYF. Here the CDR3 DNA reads TGTGCCAGCTCACCAAACAGGGACGAGCAGTACTTC.

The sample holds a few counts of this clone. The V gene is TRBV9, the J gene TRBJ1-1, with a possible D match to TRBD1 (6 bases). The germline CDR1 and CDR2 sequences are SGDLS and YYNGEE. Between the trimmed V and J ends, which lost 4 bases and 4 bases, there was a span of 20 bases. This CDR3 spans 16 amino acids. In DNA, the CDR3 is TGTGCCAGCAGCCAGGGGATAAGAGGGAGGGGCACTGAAGCTTTCTTT. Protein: CASSQGIRGRGTEAFF.

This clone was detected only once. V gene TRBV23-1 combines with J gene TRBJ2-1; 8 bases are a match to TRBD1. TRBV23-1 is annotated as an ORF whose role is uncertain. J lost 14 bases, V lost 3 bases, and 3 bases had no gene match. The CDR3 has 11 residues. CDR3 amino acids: CASSQPGQEFF. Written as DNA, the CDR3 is TGCGCCAGCAGTCAGCCGGGACAGGAGTTCTTC.

The CDR3 here is CASSLILSNQPQHF. CDR3 DNA sequence: TGTGCCAGCAGCTTAATCCTTAGCAATCAGCCCCAGCATTTT. V usage is TRBV7-8 and J usage is TRBJ1-5; no firm D call. Trimming left V 2 bases short and J 0 bases short, with 5 bases between. This CDR3 has 14 residues. The germline V gene has CDR1 SGHVS and CDR2 FQNEAQ. Full variable domain (missing parts from reference TRBV7-8 and TRBJ1-5): GAGVSQSPRYKVAKRGQDVALRCDPISGHVSLFWYQQALGQGPEFLTYFQNEAQLDKSGLPSDRFFAERPEGSVSTLKIQRTQQEDSAVYLCASSLILSNQPQHFGDGTRLSIL.

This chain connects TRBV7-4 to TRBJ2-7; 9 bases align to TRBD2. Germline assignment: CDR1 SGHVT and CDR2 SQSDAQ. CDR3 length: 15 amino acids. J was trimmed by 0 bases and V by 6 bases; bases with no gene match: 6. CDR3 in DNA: TGTGCCAGCAGGGGAGAGACTAGCGGCTCCTACGAGCAGTACTTC. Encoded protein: CASRGETSGSYEQYF.